Reported below is one T cell receptor beta chain. The CDR3 consists of 13 residues. V shed 5 bases and J shed 2 bases, with 10 bases lying between them. This entry is derived from a study of blood T cell repertoires in COVID-19. In the study overall: PBMCs, B-cell-depleted T cells, or T cells were the source of the cDNA or gDNA that made up the material.

Generated by immunoSEQ multiplex PCR, the TCRdb table keeps only in-frame clones and is missing some. This table has some 290,000 clones, roughly 86% appearing once. Clinical history as reported by participants underpinned cohort assignment. Sequenced material: PBMCs or T cells enriched from blood (not recorded which). The chain uses TRBV12-3 or TRBV12-4 and TRBJ2-7, with D possibly being TRBD2 (6 bases). This TCR was sampled from a woman aged 30 to 39 who had recovered from COVID-19. The CDR3 spells CASSPGTPYEQYF. CDR3 in DNA: TGTGCCAGCAGTCCAGGGACTCCCTACGAGCAGTACTTC.